This T cell receptor (beta chain) was retrieved from a study of T cells expressing NK-cell markers (dated by TCRdb to the early 2020s). Concerning the study at large: Three sorted T-cell subsets (CD3+CD56+NKG2C+, CD3+CD56+NKG2C- and CD3+CD56-NKG2C+) from seven to nine donors had their TCR beta-chain repertoires profiled. Of the eight sequenced donors, seven were found to be HCMV-seropositive and one was found to be HCMV-seronegative. All eight donors whose samples were sequenced were randomly selected healthy volunteers, three of them men and five women. The libraries were sequenced on Illumina HiSeq 2000/2500, MiSeq or NextSeq, producing 2 x 150 bp reads. Results the study describes overall, beyond this receptor: It remained unclear whether the expanded NKG2C-expressing T cell clones were specific for HCMV antigens. In roughly six donors, the dominant CD3+CD56+NKG2C+ clonotypes were among the top 10 CD8+ clonotypes and accounted for roughly 1.0-7.5% of CD8+ T cells. Those dominant clonotypes were again the most abundant among CD3+CD56-NKG2C+ cells in a few donors, at about 25-65%.

CDR3 length: 17 amino acids, cysteine to phenylalanine. No DNA appears here. In the germline V gene, CDR1 corresponds to SGDLS and CDR2 to YYNGEE. Comments on this clonotype: The clone's antigen remains unknown.

HCMV serostatus was determined by detecting HCMV-specific IgG in serum with a commercial ELISA kit. Ficoll density gradient centrifugation was used to isolate peripheral blood mononuclear cells from blood. Data came from an Illumina HiSeq 2000. TCR beta cDNA libraries were made by 5'RACE template switching that added a universal primer site and unique molecular identifiers. cDNA synthesis was primed from the TCR beta constant segment, followed by two successive PCR amplification steps. The authors processed their data as follows. MIGEC handled demultiplexing of the reads and grouping by UMI, while MiTCR was used to assemble and quantify clonotypes. To exclude erroneous sequences, only TCR cDNA sequences supported by at least two reads were retained. Downstream repertoire analysis used the tcR package, and clonotypes were matched across fractions by CDR3 nucleotide sequence plus V segment. VDJmatch was used to annotate antigen specificity against VDJdb, with one amino acid substitution in CDR3 permitted. TCRdb reprocessed the reads, and each CDR3 protein sequence is entered once, without DNA. The V and J calls here are based on TCRdb, not the publication. This sample's table carries about 450,000 distinct CDR3 sequences. 7.3% of the sample rests with the top ten.

The clonotype originates from a woman between 18 and 70 years old in good health. The chain employs TRBV9 and TRBJ1-6; absent DNA, TCRdb's TRBD1 call cannot be checked. Input material: blood T cells: a sorted CD56 or NKG2C T cell subset, CD4+ or CD8+ T cells, or bulk PBMC T cells (not recorded which). For the CDR3, the sequence is CASSAPATAQGASPLHF. With all but the CDR3 taken from the reference TRBV9 and TRBJ1-6 genes, the full variable domain is: DSGVTQTPKHLITATGQRVTLRCSPRSGDLSVYWYQQSLDQGLQFLIQYYNGEERAKGNILERFSAQQFPDLHSELNLSSLELGDSALYFCASSAPATAQGASPLHFGNGTRLTVT.